This passage covers 14 T cell receptor beta chains from one sample sequenced in a study of breast tumors, draining lymph nodes, adjacent tissues (TCRdb year 2016). The lymph node samples were taken from the axillary draining lymph nodes of breast cancer patients. The method was multiplex PCR. Sequencer: Illumina HiSeq 2000. TCRdb reprocessed the public reads (quality trimming at Q25 with fastp, clone calling with MiXCR) and kept in-frame beta chains. Rows merge per CDR3 protein into single entries with the most common DNA and genes. For this sample there are some 100,000 distinct CDR3 sequences; about 20% appear just once. The ten largest clones represent approximately 1.3% of the sample. Sequenced sample: axillary lymph node tissue. These receptors originate from a female donor with breast cancer. Some clones in this sample may be carry-over from other donors' samples.

This clonotype was counted at least ten times. This chain connects TRBV2 to TRBJ2-2; TRBD1 matches at 7 bases. Germline CDR1 and CDR2: SNHLY and FYNNEI. Trimming at V came to 8 bases and at J to 1 base, leaving 1 base not matched to a gene. This CDR3 region has 13 residues. CDR3 in DNA: TGTGCCAGCGGACAGGTGAACACCGGGGAGCTGTTTTTT. Amino acids: CASGQVNTGELFF. The whole variable domain, filled in from reference TRBV2 and TRBJ2-2, reads EPEVTQTPSHQVTQMGQEVILRCVPISNHLYFYWYRQILGQKVEFLVSFYNNEISEKSEIFDDQFSVERPDGSNFTLKIRSTKLEDSAMYFCASGQVNTGELFFGEGSRLTVL.

This clonotype was seen a handful of times. V and J are TRBV19 and TRBJ1-5; TRBD1 matches at 7 bases. In germline, CDR1 is LNHDA, CDR2 SQIVND (reference sequence). This CDR3 is 16 amino acids long. Losses at the gene ends were 3 bases for V and 6 bases for J; bases not matched to a gene: 11. The CDR3 DNA sequence: TGTGCCAGTAGTATCACAGGACAGGTTGGAGTTCAGCCCCAGCATTTT. Protein product: CASSITGQVGVQPQHF.

In this sample, this clonotype turned up many times. V and J are TRBV29-1 and TRBJ2-7; TRBD2 might be the D (6 bases). Trimming left V 6 bases short and J 2 bases short, with 14 bases between. CDR3 length equals 13 residues. Looked up from germline, CDR1 is SQVTM and CDR2 is ANQGSEA. The CDR3 loop reads CSVMRDGTYEQYF. CDR3 sequence (DNA): TGCAGCGTCATGCGGGACGGTACCTACGAGCAGTACTTC.

This clonotype was observed a few times. The chain couples TRBV18 to TRBJ1-2, with 8 bases matching TRBD1. This CDR3 is built from 16 residues. Trimming cost V 6 bases and J 4 bases; bases outside gene matches: 13. CDR1 and CDR2 (germline): KGHSH, LQKENI. CDR3 protein: CASSHISGQGRYGYTF. CDR3 in DNA: TGTGCCAGCTCTCACATTTCAGGACAGGGCCGCTATGGCTACACCTTC.

This clonotype was detected ten times or more. A junction end diverges from the germline sequence, so it may reflect a read error. The rearrangement links TRBV10-3 to TRBJ2-7, with D unresolved. From germline, CDR1 is ENHRY and CDR2 SYGVKD. CDR3 size: 13 residues. Here the CDR3 reads CAISESRGDPALF. The CDR3 DNA sequence: TGTGCCATCAGTGAGTCTAGAGGTGACCCCGCTCTCTTC.

This clonotype was picked up a small number of times. The rearrangement links TRBV15 to TRBJ1-4; D is uncertain. Trimming stripped 0 bases from V and 0 bases from J, with 5 bases between. The CDR3 runs to 15 residues. The germline gives CDR1 LNHNV, CDR2 YYDKDF (reference sequence). The CDR3: CATSRDFATNEKLFF. CDR3 nucleotides: TGTGCCACCAGCAGAGATTTTGCAACTAATGAAAAACTGTTTTTT.

This clonotype was observed once. The chain links TRBV4-1 to TRBJ2-6, with a tentative D call TRBD1 (6 bases). CDR3 length equals 15 residues. Trimming took off 4 bases at V and 4 bases at J, with 11 bases between the two ends. The V gene's germline CDR1 is MGHRA and CDR2 YSYEKL. Written as DNA, the CDR3 is TGCGCCAGCAGCCCAACAGGGCCCGGGGCCAACGTCCTGACTTTC. Translation: CASSPTGPGANVLTF.

The genes are TRBV7-2 and TRBJ1-1; no firm D call. Trimming shortened V by 3 bases and J by 1 base, and 9 bases separated the two germline ends. The CDR3 is 14 residues long. In germline, CDR1 is SGHTA, CDR2 FQGNSA. CDR3 nucleotide sequence: TGTGCCAGCAGCTTTGCGGTCGGGAACACTGAAGCTTTCTTT. It is translated as CASSFAVGNTEAFF.

This clonotype was observed at least ten times. DNA of the CDR3: TGTGCCATAGACCATCGCGGGAGGGGGACGGATACGCAGTATTTT. Translated: CAIDHRGRGTDTQYF. The rearrangement links TRBV10-3 to TRBJ2-3; 9 bases line up with TRBD2. The CDR3 is 15 amino acids. V was pared by 9 bases and J by 6 bases, with 13 bases of the junction left unmatched. CDR1 is ENHRY and CDR2 is SYGVKD in the germline V gene.

This rearrangement joins TRBV20-1 to TRBJ1-1, with 11 bases fitting TRBD1. The V gene end was trimmed by 0 bases and the J gene end by 11 bases; junction bases not matched to a gene: 5. Germline values: CDR1 DFQATT, CDR2 SNEGSKA (reference sequence). This CDR3 has 13 amino acids. The CDR3 DNA sequence: TGCAGTGCTAGAGATGGACAGGGGGCTTATGCTTTCTTT. This codes for CSARDGQGAYAFF.

This clonotype was seen only once. A read error may be the cause here, since a much bigger clone is one base away. The chain links TRBV6-1 to TRBJ2-1; 7 positions match TRBD1. Per germline, CDR1 MNHNS and CDR2 SASEGT. J gave up 7 bases and V 6 bases, and 6 bases lay outside the gene matches. This CDR3 contains 13 residues. The CDR3 here is CASSVGRGNEQFF. The CDR3 DNA is TGTGCCAGCAGCGTAGGCAGGGGGAATGAGCAGTTCTTC.

The chain combines TRBV28 with TRBJ2-7; 8 nucleotides line up with TRBD1. J was trimmed by 1 base and V by 5 bases; bases with no gene match: 7. From germline, CDR1 is MDHEN and CDR2 SYDVKM. The CDR3 is 15 residues long. CDR3 nucleotides: TGTGCCAGCAGTGACCGACAGGGGCGATCCTACGAGCAGTACTTC. It translates to CASSDRQGRSYEQYF.

This clonotype came up once. With a much larger clone just one base away, this may be a read error. The chain is built from TRBV12-3 or TRBV12-4 and TRBJ1-2; TRBD1 is a possible D gene (5 bases). Trimming took off 3 bases at V and 3 bases at J, with 8 bases between the two ends. This CDR3 has 13 amino acids. CDR3: CASSFGGDYGYTF. The CDR3 DNA is TGTGCCAGCAGTTTTGGGGGGGACTATGGCTACACCTTC.

This clonotype has a count of ten or more. Because the CDR3's place on the DNA is in doubt, the DNA is left out and the CDR3 is given as listed by TCRdb. The genes are TRBV2 and TRBJ2-5; TRBD1, the table's D call, was not compared with the DNA. CDR1 and CDR2 (germline): SNHLY, FYNNEI. The CDR3 region is 14 residues in length, termini included. The CDR3 protein is CASTPVGPGETQYF.